Following are 26 T cell receptor beta chains from one sample sequenced in a study of blood T cell repertoires in COVID-19. Libraries were prepared by immunoSEQ multiplex PCR; TCRdb keeps only in-frame clonotypes and omits some of them. This sample has about 210,000 clones, with 75% to 85% found just once. The sequenced material came from peripheral blood. The source is a man aged 45-65 years with active or convalescent COVID-19.

V is TRBV6-1 and J is TRBJ2-5; 9 bases match TRBD1. The V gene's germline CDR1 is MNHNS and CDR2 SASEGT. V was clipped by 6 bases and J by 4 bases; unmatched bases: 6. This CDR3 region has 14 residues. As DNA, the CDR3 is TGTGCCAGCAGCTATCCGGGACAGGGAGAGACCCAGTACTTC. As protein: CASSYPGQGETQYF.

The gene calls are TRBV6-4 and TRBJ2-1, with 10 nucleotides matching TRBD2. The CDR3 loop spans 15 amino acids. V was pared by 6 bases and J by 5 bases, with 7 bases of the junction left unmatched. CDR1 and CDR2 from the germline V gene are MRHNA and SNTAGT. This CDR3 reads CASSGSSGSNNEQFF. In DNA form, the CDR3 reads TGTGCCAGCAGCGGATCTAGCGGGAGTAACAATGAGCAGTTCTTC.

The J gene is TRBJ1-5, the V gene TRBV7-9; D perhaps matches TRBD1 (5 bases). V lost 6 bases and J lost 4, with 13 bases in between. The V gene's germline CDR1 is SEHNR and CDR2 FQNEAQ (reference sequence). The CDR3 has 14 amino acids. Here the CDR3 DNA reads TGTGCCAGCAGTTATGACAGCTTAAATCAGCCCCAGCATTTT. This gives the protein CASSYDSLNQPQHF.

J is TRBJ2-1 and V is TRBV19; 14 nucleotides align to TRBD2. The CDR3 is made up of 18 amino acids. Germline CDR1 is LNHDA and CDR2 is SQIVND (reference sequence). The junction had 17 bases not matched to a gene; V was cut back by 8 bases and J by 8 bases. The CDR3 region is CASLSKTPGTSGRDEQFF. In nucleotides, the CDR3 is TGTGCCAGTCTATCCAAAACCCCCGGGACTAGCGGGAGAGATGAGCAGTTCTTC.

The genes are TRBV7-2 and TRBJ1-5; TRBD1 matches 7 bases. Per germline, CDR1 SGHTA and CDR2 FQGNSA. V trimming: 6 bases; J trimming: 6 bases; junction bases outside the gene matches: 8. This CDR3 is 14 amino acids long. The CDR3 protein is CASRRTGDGQPQHF. The CDR3 bases are TGTGCCAGCAGGCGCACAGGGGACGGTCAGCCCCAGCATTTT.

The chain has TRBV6-6 and TRBJ2-2; 10 bases agree with TRBD2. Per the germline V gene, CDR1 is MNHNY and CDR2 is SVGAGI (reference sequence). The CDR3 sequence is 23 residues long. Trimming took 6 bases from V and 5 from J; bases not matched to a gene: 30. For the CDR3, the DNA is TGTGCCAGCAGCTCCCAAAGGGGGGCAGGGTATCTAGCGGGAGCCCCGATTACCGGGGAGCTGTTTTTT. Amino acid sequence: CASSSQRGAGYLAGAPITGELFF.

This sequence joins TRBV5-1 and TRBJ1-1; a weak D match, TRBD1 (6 bases). V was shortened by 0 bases and J by 5 bases, with 17 bases between the two germline ends. The CDR3 is 16 residues long. Germline V gene lookup returns CDR1 SGHRS and CDR2 YFSETQ. CDR3 in amino acids: CASSLEIRRGLTEAFF. The CDR3 region has the DNA TGCGCCAGCAGCTTGGAGATTCGTAGGGGGTTGACTGAAGCTTTCTTT.

The chain employs TRBV9 and TRBJ1-3; no definite D call. This CDR3 contains 15 residues. Germline V gives CDR1 SGDLS, CDR2 YYNGEE. The ends were cut back, 0 bases at V and 0 bases at J, with 7 bases in the middle. CDR3: CASSVDHSSGNTIYF. In DNA form, the CDR3 reads TGTGCCAGCAGCGTAGATCACAGCTCTGGAAACACCATATATTTT. Looking up the rest from reference TRBV9 and TRBJ1-3 gives the full variable domain: DSGVTQTPKHLITATGQRVTLRCSPRSGDLSVYWYQQSLDQGLQFLIQYYNGEERAKGNILERFSAQQFPDLHSELNLSSLELGDSALYFCASSVDHSSGNTIYFGEGSWLTVV.

This chain links TRBV28 with TRBJ2-3, with TRBD2 matching 9 bases. Per germline, CDR1 MDHEN and CDR2 SYDVKM. Trimming took 1 base from V and 3 from J; bases not matched to a gene: 2. The CDR3 sequence is 15 residues long. CDR3 bases: TGTGCCAGCAGTTTATCTAGCGGGGAAACAGATACGCAGTATTTT. Protein: CASSLSSGETDTQYF.

The gene calls are TRBV7-2 and TRBJ1-5, with TRBD1 matching over 7 bases. There are 14 residues in the CDR3. Trimming took 5 bases from V and 3 from J; bases not matched to a gene: 4. CDR1 SGHTA and CDR2 FQGNSA come from the germline V gene. Written as DNA, the CDR3 is TGTGCCAGCAGCCAGACAGGGATCAATCAGCCCCAGCATTTT. Its protein product is CASSQTGINQPQHF.

The chain uses TRBV25-1 and TRBJ1-1; D possibly corresponds to TRBD1 (6 bases). The CDR3 covers 15 residues. V was clipped by 8 bases and J by 0 bases, with 16 bases between them. Germline loops: CDR1 MGHDK, CDR2 SYGVNS. The CDR3 protein is CASSPQGNVNTEAFF. As DNA, the CDR3 is TGTGCCAGCTCTCCTCAGGGGAACGTGAACACTGAAGCTTTCTTT.

The V call is TRBV27, the J call TRBJ1-6; 7 positions match TRBD1. The V gene's germline CDR1 is MNHEY and CDR2 SMNVEV (reference sequence). This CDR3 contains 15 residues. J gave up 7 bases and V 6 bases, and 9 bases lay outside the gene matches. The CDR3 spells CASRAIGTENSPLHF. DNA of the CDR3: TGTGCCAGCAGAGCGATCGGGACAGAGAATTCACCCCTCCACTTT.

This chain uses TRBV28 with TRBJ2-7, with D perhaps matching TRBD1 (7 bases). V was pared by 6 bases and J by 1 base, with 16 bases between. CDR3 length: 15 amino acids. Germline V gene lookup returns CDR1 MDHEN and CDR2 SYDVKM. Written as DNA, the CDR3 is TGTGCCAGCAGGGCGTCAGGGGGAGGATCCTACGAGCAGTACTTC. Amino acids: CASRASGGGSYEQYF.

V and J are TRBV6-5 and TRBJ1-5, with D uncertain. The CDR3 runs 13 residues. Germline CDR1 MNHEY, CDR2 SVGAGI. V lost 2 bases, J lost 3 bases, and 5 bases lay in between. CDR3 coding DNA: TGTGCCAGCAGTTACCAGATCAATCAGCCCCAGCATTTT. Residues: CASSYQINQPQHF.

The chain couples TRBV5-1 to TRBJ2-5; D possibly corresponds to TRBD1 (7 bases). CDR1 and CDR2 from the germline V gene are SGHRS and YFSETQ. The CDR3 loop spans 14 amino acids. V gave up 3 bases and J gave up 1 base, with 10 bases separating them. The CDR3 nucleotides are TGCGCCAGCAGCTGGCAGGGGGGCCAAGAGACCCAGTACTTC. Translating gives CASSWQGGQETQYF.

This chain uses TRBV9 with TRBJ2-5, with D perhaps matching TRBD1 (5 bases). V was cut by 0 bases and J by 3 bases, with 15 bases left in between. Germline lookup yields CDR1 SGDLS and CDR2 YYNGEE. The CDR3 runs 16 residues. The CDR3 nucleotides are TGTGCCAGCAGCGTAGCTCCCCTGGGGCAGGAAGAGACCCAGTACTTC. As protein: CASSVAPLGQEETQYF.

The V and J genes are TRBV10-3 and TRBJ2-2; 8 bases are a match to TRBD1. The CDR3 is 15 residues long. Trimming removed 6 bases from V and 5 bases from J; junction bases left unmatched: 8. Germline CDR1 reads ENHRY; CDR2 reads SYGVKD. The CDR3 DNA follows: TGTGCCATCAGAAAGGACAGGGATGGGACCGGGGAGCTGTTTTTT. This gives the protein CAIRKDRDGTGELFF.

This chain connects TRBV28 to TRBJ1-5, with 7 bases aligning to TRBD1. CDR3 length: 15 amino acids. V lost 5 bases, J lost 4 bases, and 8 bases stayed unmatched. From germline, CDR1 is MDHEN and CDR2 SYDVKM. The CDR3 is CASSGRDSDNQPQHF. DNA for the CDR3: TGTGCCAGCAGTGGCCGGGACAGTGATAATCAGCCCCAGCATTTT.

In its sample, this clone was seen a few times. The chain joins TRBV18 to TRBJ1-6; 7 bases are a match to TRBD1. Germline V gene sequence: CDR1 KGHSH, CDR2 LQKENI. Trimming took 4 bases from V and 6 from J; bases not matched to a gene: 3. This CDR3 contains 14 residues. DNA of the CDR3: TGTGCCAGCTCACGGGACAGCGCTAATTCACCCCTCCACTTT. It specifies CASSRDSANSPLHF.

V and J are TRBV28 and TRBJ1-6; TRBD1 matches 9 bases. Germline V gene lookup returns CDR1 MDHEN and CDR2 SYDVKM. The J segment lost 13 bases and the V segment lost 7 bases, leaving 11 bases of the junction unmatched. This CDR3 has 14 amino acids. CDR3 region: CASTPGQGSSPLHF. The CDR3 nucleotides read TGTGCCAGCACCCCAGGACAGGGGAGTTCGCCCCTCCACTTT. Full variable domain (missing parts from reference TRBV28 and TRBJ1-6): DVKVTQSSRYLVKRTGEKVFLECVQDMDHENMFWYRQDPGLGLRLIYFSYDVKMKEKGDIPEGYSVSREKKERFSLILESASTNQTSMYLCASTPGQGSSPLHFGNGTRLTVT.

Here the CDR3 DNA reads TGTGCCAGCAGCTTCCATACAGACTATGGCTACACCTTC. As protein: CASSFHTDYGYTF. The chain is built from TRBV7-9 and TRBJ1-2; D gene ambiguous. Germline V CDR1 and CDR2: SEHNR, FQNEAQ (reference sequence). This CDR3 has 13 amino acids. The V end was cut by 3 bases, the J end by 3 bases, with 8 bases between.

The chain employs TRBV6-1 and TRBJ2-2; D ambiguous. The ends were cut back, 0 bases at V and 4 bases at J, with 9 bases in the middle. This CDR3 has 15 residues. CDR1 MNHNS and CDR2 SASEGT come from the germline V gene. The CDR3 sequence: CASSEARGFTGELFF. Here the CDR3 DNA reads TGTGCCAGCAGTGAAGCGCGAGGTTTCACCGGGGAGCTGTTTTTT.

This chain joins TRBV20-1 and TRBJ1-6; D not resolved. The CDR3 totals 13 residues. Germline V gene sequence: CDR1 DFQATT, CDR2 SNEGSKA (reference sequence). V was cut by 3 bases and J by 7 bases, with 10 bases left in between. The CDR3, as DNA: TGCAGTGCTAGTCGGCAGGAAAATTCACCCCTCCACTTT. This encodes CSASRQENSPLHF.

This clone was recorded once. The chain links TRBV28 to TRBJ2-7; D perhaps matches TRBD2 (7 bases). The CDR3 contains 16 residues. V dropped 2 bases and J dropped 4 bases, with 18 bases sitting between them. The V gene's germline CDR1 is MDHEN and CDR2 SYDVKM. CDR3 residues: CASSLGGAGDRYEQYF. CDR3 nucleotide sequence: TGTGCCAGCAGTTTAGGGGGGGCAGGGGACCGTTACGAGCAGTACTTC.

The chain couples TRBV7-6 to TRBJ2-6, with D tentatively TRBD2 (6 bases). The CDR3 is made up of 15 amino acids. The V gene's germline CDR1 is SGHVS and CDR2 FNYEAQ. The ends were cut back, 7 bases at V and 4 bases at J, with 14 bases in the middle. The CDR3 is CASTALGGGANVLTF. CDR3 DNA: TGTGCCAGCACGGCCTTGGGGGGAGGGGCCAACGTCCTGACTTTC.

In this sample, this clone turned up a few times. The gene calls are TRBV11-2 and TRBJ2-1; 8 nucleotides agree with TRBD2. The ends lost 3 bases at V and 6 bases at J; junction bases unmatched: 4. The length of the CDR3 is 14 residues. Germline V gives CDR1 SGHAT, CDR2 FQNNGV. The CDR3 loop is CASSFSGTINEQFF. CDR3 sequence (DNA): TGTGCCAGCAGCTTTAGCGGGACCATCAATGAGCAGTTCTTC.